The clone carrying this T cell receptor beta chain showed up many times. Its antigen is undetermined. After removal of 5 bases from V and 4 bases from J, the junction contained 7 bases not matched to a gene. The CDR3 runs to 13 residues. Germline V gene lookup returns CDR1 DFQATT and CDR2 SNEGSKA (reference sequence). Sorted libraries used over 900,000 CD4+ or CD8+ T cells. The cDNA was synthesized by 5'RACE incorporating 10-nucleotide random UMIs. Each CDR3 protein gets one entry after TCRdb re-called the 5' RACE reads with MiXCR. The sample has some 42,000 distinct CDR3 sequences; 11% are singletons. This sample is drawn from a study of neurological immune-mediated disorders. Study conclusions and caveats: TCR-beta repertoires seemed private in all groups, with no expanded CDR3 amino acid sequences shared. TCR clonal expansion peaked in HTLV-1-associated myelopathy patients and was lowest in multiple sclerosis patients.

Sequences were obtained from CD4+ T cells from blood. V is TRBV20-1 and J is TRBJ1-1, with 7 bases aligning to TRBD1. This TCR was sampled from a woman between 25 and 40 years old with HTLV-1-associated myelopathy (HAM/TSP). The CDR3 DNA follows: TGCAGTGCTGGCAGTACAGGGGCCACTGAAGCTTTCTTT. Encoded protein: CSAGSTGATEAFF.